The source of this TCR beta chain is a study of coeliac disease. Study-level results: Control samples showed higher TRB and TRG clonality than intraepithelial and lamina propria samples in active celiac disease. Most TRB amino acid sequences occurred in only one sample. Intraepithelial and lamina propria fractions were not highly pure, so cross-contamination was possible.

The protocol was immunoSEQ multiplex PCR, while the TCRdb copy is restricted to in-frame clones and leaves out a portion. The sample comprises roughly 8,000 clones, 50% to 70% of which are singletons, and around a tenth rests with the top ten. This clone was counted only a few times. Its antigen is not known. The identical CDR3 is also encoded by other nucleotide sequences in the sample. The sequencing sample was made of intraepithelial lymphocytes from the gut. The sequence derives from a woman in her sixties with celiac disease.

The CDR3 region is CASSFPSGELFF. CDR3 bases: TGTGCCAGCAGCTTCCCGAGCGGGGAGCTGTTTTTT. The rearrangement joins TRBV13 to TRBJ2-2; D remains unclear. The germline V and J ends were trimmed by 3 bases and 7 bases, with 6 bases remaining between them. The germline V gene encodes CDR1 PRHDT and CDR2 FYEKMQ (reference sequence). CDR3 length equals 12 residues. The entire variable domain, with the rest obtained from reference TRBV13 and TRBJ2-2, is as follows: AAGVIQSPRHLIKEKRETATLKCYPIPRHDTVYWYQQGPGQDPQFLISFYEKMQSDKGSIPDRFSAQQFSDYHSELNMSSLELGDSALYFCASSFPSGELFFGEGSRLTVL.